The present T cell receptor (beta chain) was sequenced within a study of CD8 T cells in ankylosing spondylitis. Study results and limitations: Researchers report that disease-linked clones proved CD8+ and relatively rare in peripheral blood. Ankylosing spondylitis blood appeared to carry a characteristic TCR beta motif of 7 or 8 highly homologous variants.

Germline V gene data show CDR1 as DFQATT and CDR2 as SNEGSKA (reference sequence). Trimming took off 3 bases at V and 0 bases at J, with 13 bases between the two ends. The CDR3 sequence is 15 residues long. In its sample, this clonotype was seen a few times. Its specificity is not known. Making the TCR beta libraries involved quantitative 5'-RACE with molecular barcodes. TCRdb called the 5' RACE reads again in MiXCR, with one record for every CDR3 protein. The sample carries about 440,000 distinct CDR3 sequences, about a sixth recorded once. The chain employs TRBV20-1 and TRBJ2-3; the D is unclear. The specimen sequenced was blood, either unsorted or a sorted T cell fraction (not recorded which). The TCR comes from a male donor with ankylosing spondylitis. The DNA for the CDR3 is TGCAGTGCTAGGAAGACCGAAGTTAGCACAGATACGCAGTATTTT. It yields the protein CSARKTEVSTDTQYF.